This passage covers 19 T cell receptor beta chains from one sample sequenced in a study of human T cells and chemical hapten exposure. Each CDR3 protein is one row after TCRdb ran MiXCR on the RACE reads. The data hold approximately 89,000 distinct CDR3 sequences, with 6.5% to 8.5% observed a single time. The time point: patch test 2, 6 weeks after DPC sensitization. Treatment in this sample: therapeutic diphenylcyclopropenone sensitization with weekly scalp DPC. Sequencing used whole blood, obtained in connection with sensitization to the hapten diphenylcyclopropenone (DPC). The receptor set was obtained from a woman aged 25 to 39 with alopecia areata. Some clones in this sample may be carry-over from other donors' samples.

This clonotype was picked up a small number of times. The CDR3 here is CASSLDGILAKNIQYF. CDR3 bases: TGTGCCAGCAGCCTTGACGGGATCTTAGCCAAAAACATTCAGTACTTC. This chain joins TRBV27 and TRBJ2-4; a possible D gene is TRBD2 (5 bases). Germline V lookup: CDR1 MNHEY, CDR2 SMNVEV (reference sequence). The germline V and J ends were trimmed by 6 bases and 0 bases, with 15 bases remaining between them. The CDR3 is 16 residues long.

The CDR3 DNA reads TGTGCCAGCAGCCCGGGACAGGGGGGATACACCATATATTTT. Translating it yields CASSPGQGGYTIYF. The chain joins TRBV6-5 to TRBJ1-3, with 11 bases aligning to TRBD1. The V and J ends lost 6 bases and 8 bases, in that order; junction bases with no gene match: 6. CDR3 length equals 14 residues. Looked up from germline, CDR1 is MNHEY and CDR2 is SVGAGI.

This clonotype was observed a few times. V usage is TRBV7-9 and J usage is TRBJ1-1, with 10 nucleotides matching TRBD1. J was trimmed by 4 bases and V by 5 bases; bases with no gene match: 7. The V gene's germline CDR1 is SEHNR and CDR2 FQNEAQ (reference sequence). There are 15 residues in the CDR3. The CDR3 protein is CASSRGTGDSTEAFF. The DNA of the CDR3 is TGTGCCAGCAGCAGAGGGACAGGGGATTCCACTGAAGCTTTCTTT.

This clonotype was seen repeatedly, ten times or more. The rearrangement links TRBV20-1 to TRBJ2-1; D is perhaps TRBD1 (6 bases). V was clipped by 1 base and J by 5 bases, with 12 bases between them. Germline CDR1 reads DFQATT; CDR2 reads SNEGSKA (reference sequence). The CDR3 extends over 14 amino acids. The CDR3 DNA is TGCAGTGCTAGAGTGGGGGCCGGTGACAATGAGCAGTTCTTC. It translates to CSARVGAGDNEQFF.

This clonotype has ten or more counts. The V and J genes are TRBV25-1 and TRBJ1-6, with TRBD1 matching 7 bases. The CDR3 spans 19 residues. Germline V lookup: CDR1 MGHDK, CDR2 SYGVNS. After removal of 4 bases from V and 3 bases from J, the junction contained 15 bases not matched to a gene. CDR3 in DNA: TGTGCCAGCAGTGCCCGAATAGGGGGCGGGCAGTACTATAATTCACCCCTCCACTTT. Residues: CASSARIGGGQYYNSPLHF.

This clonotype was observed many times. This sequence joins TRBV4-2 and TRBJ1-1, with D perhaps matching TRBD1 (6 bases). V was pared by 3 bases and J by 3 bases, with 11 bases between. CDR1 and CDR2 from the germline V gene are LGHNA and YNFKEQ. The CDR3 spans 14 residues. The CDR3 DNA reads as TGTGCCAGCAGCCAGTCCCCAGGGGACACTGAAGCTTTCTTT. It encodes CASSQSPGDTEAFF.

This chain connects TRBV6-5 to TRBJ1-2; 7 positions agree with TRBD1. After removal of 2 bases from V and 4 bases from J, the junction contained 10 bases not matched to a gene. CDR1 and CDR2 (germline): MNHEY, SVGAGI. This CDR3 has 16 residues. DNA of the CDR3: TGTGCCAGCAGTTACAGAGTCCCCCCAGGGGGCTATGGCTACACCTTC. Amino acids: CASSYRVPPGGYGYTF.

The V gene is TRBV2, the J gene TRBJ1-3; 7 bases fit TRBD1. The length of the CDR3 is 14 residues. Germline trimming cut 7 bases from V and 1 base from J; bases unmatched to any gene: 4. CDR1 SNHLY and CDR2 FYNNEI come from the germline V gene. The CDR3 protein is CASMTDRSGNTIYF. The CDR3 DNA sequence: TGTGCCAGCATGACGGACAGGTCTGGAAACACCATATATTTT.

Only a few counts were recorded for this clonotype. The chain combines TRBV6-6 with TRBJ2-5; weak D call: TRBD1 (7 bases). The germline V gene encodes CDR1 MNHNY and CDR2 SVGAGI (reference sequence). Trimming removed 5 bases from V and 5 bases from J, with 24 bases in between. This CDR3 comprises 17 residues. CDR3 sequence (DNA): TGTGCCAGCAGTCAGGAGGGACAGTCAACGCTACAGGAGACCCAGTACTTC. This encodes CASSQEGQSTLQETQYF.

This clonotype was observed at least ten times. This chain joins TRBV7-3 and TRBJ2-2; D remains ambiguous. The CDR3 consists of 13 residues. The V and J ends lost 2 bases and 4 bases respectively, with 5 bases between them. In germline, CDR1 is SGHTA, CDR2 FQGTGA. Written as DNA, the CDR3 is TGTGCCAGCAGCTTATTGCCCACCGGGGAGCTGTTTTTT. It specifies CASSLLPTGELFF.

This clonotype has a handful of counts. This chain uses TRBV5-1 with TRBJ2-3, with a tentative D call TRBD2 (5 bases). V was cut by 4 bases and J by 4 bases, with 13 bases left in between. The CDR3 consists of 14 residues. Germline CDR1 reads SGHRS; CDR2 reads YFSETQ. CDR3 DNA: TGCGCCAGCAGCGAGGGCCACCGCGCAGATACGCAGTATTTT. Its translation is CASSEGHRADTQYF.

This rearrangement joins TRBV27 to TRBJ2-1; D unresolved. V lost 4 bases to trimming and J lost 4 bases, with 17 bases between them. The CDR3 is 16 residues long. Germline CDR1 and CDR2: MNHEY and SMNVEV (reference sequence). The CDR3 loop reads CASSSAFTEQYNEQFF. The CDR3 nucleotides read TGTGCCAGCAGTTCCGCCTTCACAGAGCAGTACAATGAGCAGTTCTTC.

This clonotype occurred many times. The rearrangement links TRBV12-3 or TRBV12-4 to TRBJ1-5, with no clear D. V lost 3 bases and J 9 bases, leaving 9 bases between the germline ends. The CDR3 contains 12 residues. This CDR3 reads CASSFNTPPQHF. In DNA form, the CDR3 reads TGTGCCAGCAGTTTTAACACCCCGCCCCAGCATTTT.

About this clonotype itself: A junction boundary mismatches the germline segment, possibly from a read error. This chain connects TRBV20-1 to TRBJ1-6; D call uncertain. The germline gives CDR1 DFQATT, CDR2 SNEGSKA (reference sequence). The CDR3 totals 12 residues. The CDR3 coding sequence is TGCAGTGCCCTGGGTGCGGGAGGTCCCCCCCACTTT. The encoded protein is CSALGAGGPPHF.

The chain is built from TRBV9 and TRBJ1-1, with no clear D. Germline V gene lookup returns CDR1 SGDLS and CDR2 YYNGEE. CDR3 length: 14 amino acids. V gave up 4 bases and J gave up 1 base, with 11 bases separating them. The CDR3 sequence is CASSPRAQNTEAFF. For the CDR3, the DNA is TGTGCCAGCAGCCCCCGAGCACAGAACACTGAAGCTTTCTTT. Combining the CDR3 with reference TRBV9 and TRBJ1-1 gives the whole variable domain DSGVTQTPKHLITATGQRVTLRCSPRSGDLSVYWYQQSLDQGLQFLIQYYNGEERAKGNILERFSAQQFPDLHSELNLSSLELGDSALYFCASSPRAQNTEAFFGQGTRLTVV.

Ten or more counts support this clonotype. The CDR3 DNA is TGTGCCTGGAGTGTAGCCAGGGGAAACACTGAAGCTTTCTTT. Encoded protein: CAWSVARGNTEAFF. The chain carries TRBV30 and TRBJ1-1, with D perhaps matching TRBD1 (6 bases). This CDR3 region has 14 residues. From germline, CDR1 is GTSNPN and CDR2 SVGIG (reference sequence). Trimming cost V 0 bases and J 2 bases, with 10 bases left between them.

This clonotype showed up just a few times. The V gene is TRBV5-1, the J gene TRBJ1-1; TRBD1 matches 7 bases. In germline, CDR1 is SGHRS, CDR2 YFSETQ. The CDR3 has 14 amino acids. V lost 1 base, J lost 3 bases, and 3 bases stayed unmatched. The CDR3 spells CASSLNRGHTEAFF. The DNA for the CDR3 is TGCGCCAGCAGCTTGAACAGGGGTCACACTGAAGCTTTCTTT.

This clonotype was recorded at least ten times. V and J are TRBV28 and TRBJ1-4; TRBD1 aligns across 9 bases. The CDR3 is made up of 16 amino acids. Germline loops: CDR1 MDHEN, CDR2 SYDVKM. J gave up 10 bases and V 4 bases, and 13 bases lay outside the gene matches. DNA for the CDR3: TGTGCCAGCAGTTCGAATTGGGGACAGGGCGCAAGAAAACTGTTTTTT. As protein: CASSSNWGQGARKLFF. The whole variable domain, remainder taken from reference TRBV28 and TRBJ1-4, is DVKVTQSSRYLVKRTGEKVFLECVQDMDHENMFWYRQDPGLGLRLIYFSYDVKMKEKGDIPEGYSVSREKKERFSLILESASTNQTSMYLCASSSNWGQGARKLFFGSGTQLSVL.

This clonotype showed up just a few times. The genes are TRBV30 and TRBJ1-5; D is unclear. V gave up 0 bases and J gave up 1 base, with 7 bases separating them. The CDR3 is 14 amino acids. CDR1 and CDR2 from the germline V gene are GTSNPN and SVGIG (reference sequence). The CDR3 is CAWSVLSSNQPQHF. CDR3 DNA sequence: TGTGCCTGGAGTGTACTTTCCAGCAATCAGCCCCAGCATTTT.